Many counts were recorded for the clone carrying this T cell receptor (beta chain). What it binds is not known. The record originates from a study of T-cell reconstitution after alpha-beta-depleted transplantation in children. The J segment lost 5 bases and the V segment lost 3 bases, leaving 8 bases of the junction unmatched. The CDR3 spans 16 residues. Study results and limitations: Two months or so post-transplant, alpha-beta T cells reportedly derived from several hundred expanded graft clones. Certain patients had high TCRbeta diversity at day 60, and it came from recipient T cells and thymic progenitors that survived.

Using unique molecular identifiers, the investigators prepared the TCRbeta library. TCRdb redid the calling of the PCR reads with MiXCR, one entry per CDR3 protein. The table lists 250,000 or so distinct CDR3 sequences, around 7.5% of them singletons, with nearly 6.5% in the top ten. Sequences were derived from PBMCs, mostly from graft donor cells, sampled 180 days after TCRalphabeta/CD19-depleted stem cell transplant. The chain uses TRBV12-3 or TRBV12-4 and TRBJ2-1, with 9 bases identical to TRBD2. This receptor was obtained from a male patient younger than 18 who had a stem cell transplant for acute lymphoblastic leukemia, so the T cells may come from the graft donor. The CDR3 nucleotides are TGTGCCAGCAGTTTCCGTAGCGGGGGTCTACACAATGAGCAGTTCTTC. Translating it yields CASSFRSGGLHNEQFF.